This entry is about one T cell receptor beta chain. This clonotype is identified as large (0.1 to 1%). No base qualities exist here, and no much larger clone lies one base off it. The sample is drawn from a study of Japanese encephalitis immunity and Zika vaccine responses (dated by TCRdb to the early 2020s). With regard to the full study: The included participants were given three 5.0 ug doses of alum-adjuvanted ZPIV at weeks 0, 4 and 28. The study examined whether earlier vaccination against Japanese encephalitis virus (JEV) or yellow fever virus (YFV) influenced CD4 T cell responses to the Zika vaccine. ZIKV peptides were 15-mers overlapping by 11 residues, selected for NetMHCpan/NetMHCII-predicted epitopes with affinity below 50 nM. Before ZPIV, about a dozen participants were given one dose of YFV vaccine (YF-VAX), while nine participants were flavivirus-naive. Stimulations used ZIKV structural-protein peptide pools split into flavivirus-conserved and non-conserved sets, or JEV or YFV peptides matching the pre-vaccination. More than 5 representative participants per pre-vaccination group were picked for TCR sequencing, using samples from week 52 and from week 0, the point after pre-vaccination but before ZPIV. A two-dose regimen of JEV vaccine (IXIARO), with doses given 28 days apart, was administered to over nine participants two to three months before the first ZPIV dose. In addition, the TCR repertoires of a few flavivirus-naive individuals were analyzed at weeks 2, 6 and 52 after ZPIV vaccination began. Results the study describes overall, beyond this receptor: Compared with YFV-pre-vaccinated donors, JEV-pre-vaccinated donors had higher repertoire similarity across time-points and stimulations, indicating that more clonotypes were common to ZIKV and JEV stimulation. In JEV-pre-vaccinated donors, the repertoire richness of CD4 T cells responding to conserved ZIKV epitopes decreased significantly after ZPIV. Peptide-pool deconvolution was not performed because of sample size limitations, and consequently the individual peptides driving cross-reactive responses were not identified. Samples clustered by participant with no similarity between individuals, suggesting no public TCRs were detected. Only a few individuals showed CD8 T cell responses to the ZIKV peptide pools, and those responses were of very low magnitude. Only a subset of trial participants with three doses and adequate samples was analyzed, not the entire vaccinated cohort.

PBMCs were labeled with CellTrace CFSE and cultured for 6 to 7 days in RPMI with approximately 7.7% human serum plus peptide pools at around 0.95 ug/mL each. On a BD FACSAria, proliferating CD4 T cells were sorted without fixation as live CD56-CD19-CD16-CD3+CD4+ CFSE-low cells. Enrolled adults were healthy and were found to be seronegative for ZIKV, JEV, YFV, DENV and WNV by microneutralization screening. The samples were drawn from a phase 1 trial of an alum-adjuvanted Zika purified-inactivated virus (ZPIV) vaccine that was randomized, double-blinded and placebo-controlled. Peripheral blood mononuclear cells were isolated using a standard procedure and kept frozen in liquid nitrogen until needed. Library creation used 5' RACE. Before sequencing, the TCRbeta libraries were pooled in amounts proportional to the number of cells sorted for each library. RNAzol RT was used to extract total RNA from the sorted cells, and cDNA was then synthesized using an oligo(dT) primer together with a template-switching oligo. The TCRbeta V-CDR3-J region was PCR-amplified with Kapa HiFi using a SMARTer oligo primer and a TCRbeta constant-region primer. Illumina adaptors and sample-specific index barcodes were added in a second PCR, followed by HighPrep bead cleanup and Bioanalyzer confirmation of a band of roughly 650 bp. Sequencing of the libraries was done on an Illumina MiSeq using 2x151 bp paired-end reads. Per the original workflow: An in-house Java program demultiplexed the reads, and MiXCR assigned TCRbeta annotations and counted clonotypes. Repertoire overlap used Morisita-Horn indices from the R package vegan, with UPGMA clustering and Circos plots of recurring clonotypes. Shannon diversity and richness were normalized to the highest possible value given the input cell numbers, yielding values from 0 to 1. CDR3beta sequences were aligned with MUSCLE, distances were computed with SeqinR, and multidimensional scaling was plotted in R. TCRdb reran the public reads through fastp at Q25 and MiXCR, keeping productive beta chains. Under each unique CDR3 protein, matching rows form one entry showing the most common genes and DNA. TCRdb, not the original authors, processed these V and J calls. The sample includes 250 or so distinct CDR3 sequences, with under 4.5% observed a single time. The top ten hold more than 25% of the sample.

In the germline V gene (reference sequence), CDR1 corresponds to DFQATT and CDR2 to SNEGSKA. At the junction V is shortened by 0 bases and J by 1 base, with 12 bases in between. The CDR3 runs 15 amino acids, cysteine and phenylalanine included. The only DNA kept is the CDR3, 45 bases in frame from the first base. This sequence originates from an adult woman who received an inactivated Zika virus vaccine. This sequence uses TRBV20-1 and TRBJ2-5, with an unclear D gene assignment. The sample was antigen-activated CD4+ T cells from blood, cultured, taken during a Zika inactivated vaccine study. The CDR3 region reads CSARDGLEIQETQYF. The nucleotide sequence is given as TGCAGTGCTAGAGATGGGTTAGAAATCCAAGAGACCCAGTACTTC.